This TCR beta chain was observed in a study of blood T cell repertoires in COVID-19. The overall study: PBMCs, B-cell-depleted T cells, or T cells were the source of the cDNA or gDNA that made up the material.

Per germline, CDR1 SGHDT and CDR2 YYEEEE. The CDR3 contains 18 residues. V lost 3 bases and J lost 1; bases outside the gene matches: 12. Membership in each cohort depended on participant-reported clinical history. This clone was seen only once. Authors' data handling: Scientists estimated how many nucleated cells there were by amplifying reference gene primers. Sequencing used immunoSEQ multiplex PCR; TCRdb keeps in-frame clones, though not all of them. V, J and clone size are those of that table, while D and trimming were read from the DNA. The top ten hold 2% to 3% of the sample, which has approximately 300,000 clones, roughly nine tenths seen once.

This TCR came from a man aged 60 to 69 who had recovered from COVID-19. Sequencing input: PBMCs or T cells enriched from blood (not recorded which). This chain links TRBV5-6 with TRBJ2-5, with TRBD1 matching over 10 bases. The DNA for the CDR3 is TGTGCCAGCAGCTCCACGGGACAGGGGAAAGGTGGCCAAGAGACCCAGTACTTC. This sequence encodes CASSSTGQGKGGQETQYF.